Presented here are 27 T cell receptor beta chains from one specimen sequenced in a study of blood T cell repertoires in COVID-19. TCRdb's copy holds only in-frame clones and misses some; the assay was immunoSEQ multiplex PCR. Among roughly 150,000 clones listed, around 85% were seen once. Sequenced: peripheral blood. The receptors were gathered from a woman aged 80 or over with COVID-19, enrolled during active disease.

The chain recombines TRBV19 with TRBJ2-3, with TRBD2 matching over 11 bases. The germline V gene encodes CDR1 LNHDA and CDR2 SQIVND (reference sequence). V shed 7 bases, J shed 4 bases, and the junction held 10 bases outside the gene matches. The CDR3 runs 16 residues. CDR3 protein: CASTPRGSGRADTQYF. CDR3 in DNA: TGTGCCAGTACGCCGCGTGGTAGCGGGAGGGCAGATACGCAGTATTTT.

The chain links TRBV5-1 to TRBJ2-4, with a possible D match to TRBD1 (6 bases). The CDR3 is 20 residues long. Germline V gives CDR1 SGHRS, CDR2 YFSETQ. The V gene lost 5 bases and the J gene lost 0 bases, with 27 bases spanning the gap. The CDR3 DNA is TGCGCCAGCAGTTATCATACAGGGAGAGGGAATCTCCTAGCCAAAAACATTCAGTACTTC. This codes for CASSYHTGRGNLLAKNIQYF.

This chain joins TRBV18 and TRBJ2-3, with D possibly being TRBD2 (5 bases). CDR3 length equals 13 residues. Germline V lookup: CDR1 KGHSH, CDR2 LQKENI. V lost 2 bases to trimming and J lost 6 bases, with 9 bases between them. In nucleotides, the CDR3 is TGTGCCAGCTCACCAGGAGGTGGGGATACGCAGTATTTT. It translates to CASSPGGGDTQYF.

V and J are TRBV6-6 and TRBJ1-1; D remains unclear. CDR3 length: 16 residues. V lost 2 bases and J lost 1, with 14 bases in between. Germline assignment: CDR1 MNHNY and CDR2 SVGAGI (reference sequence). As DNA, the CDR3 is TGTGCCAGCAGTTACCTAATGGGGAGACAGAACACTGAAGCTTTCTTT. Amino acid sequence: CASSYLMGRQNTEAFF.

The rearrangement joins TRBV6-5 to TRBJ1-2; D possibly corresponds to TRBD1 (6 bases). This CDR3 has 13 amino acids. V was shortened by 6 bases and J by 4 bases, with 12 bases between the two germline ends. Germline V gene lookup returns CDR1 MNHEY and CDR2 SVGAGI. The CDR3 region is CASRPLGGYGYTF. In DNA form, the CDR3 reads TGTGCCAGCAGACCTCTAGGGGGCTATGGCTACACCTTC.

The CDR3 nucleotides are TGCGCCAGCAGCCAAGAGGGGGGGAACACTGAAGCTTTCTTT. It encodes CASSQEGGNTEAFF. The V gene is TRBV4-1, the J gene TRBJ1-1; D is possibly TRBD1 (5 bases). The V and J ends lost 0 bases and 1 base respectively, with 6 bases between them. Germline V gives CDR1 MGHRA, CDR2 YSYEKL. The CDR3 loop spans 14 amino acids.

The chain couples TRBV27 to TRBJ1-2; D is uncertain. Germline V gives CDR1 MNHEY, CDR2 SMNVEV (reference sequence). V lost 0 bases and J 0 bases, leaving 8 bases between the germline ends. This CDR3 comprises 15 residues. In nucleotides, the CDR3 is TGTGCCAGCAGTTTATCGCGGCATACTAACTATGGCTACACCTTC. Its translation: CASSLSRHTNYGYTF.

The J gene is TRBJ2-2, the V gene TRBV27, with D possibly being TRBD1 (6 bases). Trimming removed 4 bases from V and 5 bases from J, with 11 bases in between. The CDR3 runs to 14 residues. Germline CDR1 MNHEY, CDR2 SMNVEV (reference sequence). The CDR3 nucleotides read TGTGCCAGCAGTTCGAGGGGGTGGACCGGGGAGCTGTTTTTT. Protein product: CASSSRGWTGELFF.

The chain couples TRBV27 to TRBJ2-3; 8 bases fit TRBD2. With 5 bases clipped from V and 3 bases from J, the junction kept 10 bases outside the gene matches. The germline V gene encodes CDR1 MNHEY and CDR2 SMNVEV (reference sequence). This CDR3 comprises 16 residues. The CDR3 DNA sequence: TGTGCCAGCAGTCAGACTAGCGCGAGACGGACAGATACGCAGTATTTT. Protein sequence: CASSQTSARRTDTQYF.

The CDR3 here is CASLGGAYNEQFF. In nucleotides, the CDR3 is TGTGCCAGCCTCGGGGGGGCCTACAATGAGCAGTTCTTC. V and J are TRBV2 and TRBJ2-1; 8 nucleotides agree with TRBD2. The CDR3 extends over 13 amino acids. CDR1 is SNHLY and CDR2 is FYNNEI in the germline V gene. The V gene end was trimmed by 8 bases and the J gene end by 2 bases; junction bases not matched to a gene: 2.

This chain joins TRBV5-1 and TRBJ1-6, with TRBD1 as a possible D gene (6 bases). This CDR3 has 16 amino acids. Germline lookup yields CDR1 SGHRS and CDR2 YFSETQ. Trimming took off 3 bases at V and 1 base at J, with 11 bases between the two ends. CDR3 nucleotide sequence: TGCGCCAGCAGCTCCGCCCAGGGGTCCTATAATTCACCCCTCCACTTT. This encodes CASSSAQGSYNSPLHF.

This chain connects TRBV5-1 to TRBJ2-7; TRBD2 matches 8 bases. Germline CDR1 SGHRS, CDR2 YFSETQ. V trimming: 0 bases; J trimming: 0 bases; junction bases outside the gene matches: 11. This CDR3 is built from 18 residues. CDR3 in amino acids: CASSLVPPGSGSSYEQYF. The CDR3 nucleotides are TGCGCCAGCAGCTTGGTACCCCCGGGGAGCGGGAGCTCCTACGAGCAGTACTTC.

The chain uses TRBV3-1 (or the pseudogene TRBV3-2) and TRBJ1-2; no reliable D call. From germline, CDR1 is LGHDT and CDR2 YNNKEL (reference sequence). This CDR3 comprises 15 residues. The V gene lost 3 bases and the J gene lost 4 bases, with 15 bases spanning the gap. The CDR3 reads CASSQAFGLSYGYTF. The CDR3 DNA reads as TGTGCCAGCAGCCAGGCGTTCGGGTTGAGCTATGGCTACACCTTC.

The chain employs TRBV3-1 (or the pseudogene TRBV3-2) and TRBJ1-1; D is ambiguous. The V end lost 8 bases, the J end lost 5 bases, and 15 bases lay between the germline ends. Looked up from germline, CDR1 is LGHDT and CDR2 is YNNKEL (reference sequence). This CDR3 is 13 amino acids long. CDR3 sequence: CASLGRGGTEAFF. The CDR3 DNA follows: TGTGCCAGCCTCGGACGCGGAGGGACTGAAGCTTTCTTT.

The rearrangement joins TRBV5-1 to TRBJ2-2; possible D gene TRBD2, 6 bases. The CDR3 sequence is 17 residues long. V was clipped by 4 bases and J by 0 bases, with 16 bases between them. Germline V gene sequence: CDR1 SGHRS, CDR2 YFSETQ. The CDR3: CASSPPGQRANTGELFF. The CDR3 region has the DNA TGCGCCAGCAGCCCGCCAGGCCAGCGGGCGAACACCGGGGAGCTGTTTTTT.

The chain employs TRBV7-9 and TRBJ2-3; D is perhaps TRBD2 (5 bases). The V gene's germline CDR1 is SEHNR and CDR2 FQNEAQ (reference sequence). V lost 5 bases, J lost 4 bases, and 25 bases lay in between. CDR3 length equals 18 residues. The CDR3 DNA sequence: TGTGCCAGCAGCGAACATTCAGGAGGCGAAGGTTGGGCAGATACGCAGTATTTT. Translated, it gives CASSEHSGGEGWADTQYF.

V gene TRBV2 combines with J gene TRBJ2-5; tentative D call: TRBD2 (6 bases). The V gene's germline CDR1 is SNHLY and CDR2 FYNNEI. Trimming stripped 9 bases from V and 5 bases from J, with 13 bases between. This CDR3 contains 12 residues. CDR3 sequence reads: CARRGGSETQYF. The CDR3 coding sequence is TGTGCCAGGAGGGGAGGTTCCGAGACCCAGTACTTC.

V gene TRBV20-1 combines with J gene TRBJ1-1; possible D gene TRBD1, 5 bases. V was trimmed by 0 bases and J by 8 bases, leaving 7 bases between them. The CDR3 sequence is 11 residues long. Germline CDR1 DFQATT, CDR2 SNEGSKA (reference sequence). This CDR3 reads CSARDREEAFF. CDR3 nucleotides: TGCAGTGCTAGAGACAGGGAAGAAGCTTTCTTT.

A note on this clone: At one of its ends the junction is not consistent with the germline gene, which may arise from a read error. The chain employs TRBV5-1 and TRBJ2-1; the match to TRBD1 covers 7 bases. The CDR3 sequence is 13 residues long. The germline gives CDR1 SGHRS, CDR2 YFSETQ. The CDR3 nucleotides read TGCGCCAGCAGCGGGCCTGAGGGGGCGCCCGGGCTCTTC. Protein: CASSGPEGAPGLF.

The chain has TRBV18 and TRBJ1-5, with a possible D match to TRBD1 (6 bases). Germline CDR1 reads KGHSH; CDR2 reads LQKENI. V was cut by 4 bases and J by 7 bases, with 17 bases left in between. CDR3 size: 15 residues. CDR3 loop: CASSQVGGQGQPQHF. CDR3 DNA sequence: TGTGCCAGCTCACAAGTCGGGGGGCAAGGGCAGCCCCAGCATTTT.

The chain employs TRBV12-3 or TRBV12-4 and TRBJ1-3; D is ambiguous. V was trimmed by 5 bases and J by 2 bases, leaving 4 bases between them. This CDR3 comprises 12 residues. The CDR3 sequence is CASSPTGNTIYF. Here the CDR3 DNA reads TGTGCCAGCAGTCCCACTGGAAACACCATATATTTT.

This chain connects TRBV3-1 (or the pseudogene TRBV3-2) to TRBJ2-1; possible D gene TRBD2, 5 bases. V was shortened by 2 bases and J by 6 bases, with 11 bases between the two germline ends. This CDR3 comprises 14 residues. Germline V gene lookup returns CDR1 LGHDT and CDR2 YNNKEL (reference sequence). The chain's CDR3 is CASSQIPGSNEQFF. The CDR3 DNA sequence: TGTGCCAGCAGCCAAATCCCGGGGAGCAATGAGCAGTTCTTC.

The chain uses TRBV15 and TRBJ1-4; TRBD1 might be the D (6 bases). Trimming removed 3 bases at V and 1 base at J, with 12 bases between. Germline lookup yields CDR1 LNHNV and CDR2 YYDKDF (reference sequence). The CDR3 contains 16 residues. This chain's CDR3 is CATSRDPDRTNEKLFF. The CDR3 DNA reads as TGTGCCACCAGCAGGGACCCGGACAGAACTAATGAAAAACTGTTTTTT.

The chain joins TRBV10-3 to TRBJ2-3; D is undetermined. V shed 6 bases and J shed 2 bases, with 15 bases lying between them. In germline, CDR1 is ENHRY, CDR2 SYGVKD. The CDR3 is 15 residues long. CDR3 in amino acids: CAIRRQQPSTDTQYF. Written as DNA, the CDR3 is TGTGCCATCAGGAGGCAACAACCTTCCACAGATACGCAGTATTTT.

The table lists this clone with a count of one. This chain joins TRBV6-1 and TRBJ2-7; possible D gene TRBD1, 6 bases. The CDR3 is 14 residues long. The V and J ends lost 3 bases and 7 bases respectively, with 16 bases between them. Germline V gene sequence: CDR1 MNHNS, CDR2 SASEGT. The CDR3 DNA reads TGTGCCAGCAGTGAGACAGGCCCCCGGACTGAGCAGTACTTC. Its translation: CASSETGPRTEQYF.

The chain employs TRBV6-5 and TRBJ2-1, with D unresolved. Germline V gene lookup returns CDR1 MNHEY and CDR2 SVGAGI. V was cut by 6 bases and J by 6 bases, with 15 bases left in between. The CDR3 has 14 amino acids. The CDR3 loop reads CASSPGHRLNEQFF. The DNA for the CDR3 is TGTGCCAGCAGCCCAGGCCATAGGCTCAATGAGCAGTTCTTC.

The genes are TRBV6-1 and TRBJ1-5, with a tentative D call TRBD1 (5 bases). Trimming removed 2 bases at V and 7 bases at J, with 15 bases between. The CDR3 is 15 residues long. Germline V CDR1 and CDR2: MNHNS, SASEGT. CDR3 nucleotide sequence: TGTGCCAGCAGTGAAACAAGGGGCGTGGGGCAGCCCCAGCATTTT. This encodes CASSETRGVGQPQHF.